The clone carrying this T cell receptor beta chain was counted many times. Its antigen is as yet unknown. This sample is drawn from a study of metastatic and nonmetastatic thyroid tumors. Study background: From malignant and benign thyroid patients, repertoires in blood and in tumor or nodule tissue were compared.

Study observations and caveats: It was reported that TCR beta diversity was significantly higher in malignant thyroid tumors than benign nodules, in blood and tumor.

No treatment had been given to any patient before thyroid surgery. Per the authors' pipeline: Clinicopathological groups supplied CDR3 differences that were used to build a distant-metastasis classifier for papillary thyroid cancer. TCRdb reprocessed the PCR reads using MiXCR. The V and J calls shown here were made by TCRdb, not taken from the authors' results. In the table there are roughly 89,000 clones, around 13% of which are singletons. The receptor's source is a female donor with papillary thyroid cancer or a benign thyroid nodule (not recorded which). Some clones in this sample may be carry-over from other donors' samples. The sample comprised tumor tissue.

The CDR3 DNA reads as TGTGCCAGCAGCTTCAGCGCTCAAGCTTTCTTT. It encodes CASSFSAQAFF. This rearrangement joins TRBV11-2 to TRBJ1-1; D is uncertain. Germline values: CDR1 SGHAT, CDR2 FQNNGV. The CDR3 covers 11 residues. Deletions cut 3 bases from V and 9 bases from J, with 8 bases between.